These 28 T cell receptor beta chains were all obtained from the same sample, sequenced in a study of T cell repertoires in cytomegalovirus infection. TCRdb itself ran the reads through MiXCR, one entry per CDR3 protein. Of about 530,000 distinct CDR3 sequences in the sample, around 27% were seen once. Sequenced material: PBMCs. Receptor source: a human donor in good health (CMV status not recorded). Some clones in this sample may be carry-over from other donors' samples.

This clonotype was found a few times. The chain has TRBV12-5 and TRBJ2-1, with TRBD1 as a possible D gene (6 bases). The V gene's germline CDR1 is LGHNT and CDR2 FRNRAP. The CDR3 extends over 17 amino acids. With 0 bases removed from V and 6 bases from J, the gap between germline ends came to 18 bases. This CDR3 reads CASGLVLSRGPFNEQFF. CDR3 nucleotide sequence: TGTGCTAGTGGTTTGGTACTTTCCAGGGGACCCTTCAATGAGCAGTTCTTC.

The chain combines TRBV6-5 with TRBJ2-6; D may correspond to TRBD1 or TRBD2 (5 bases each). Germline-derived CDR1 and CDR2 are MNHEY and SVGAGI. Trimming took off 4 bases at V and 4 bases at J, with 11 bases between the two ends. The CDR3 covers 15 residues. Here the CDR3 DNA reads TGTGCCAGCAGTTCGACAGCGGCAGGGGCCAACGTCCTGACTTTC. Amino acids: CASSSTAAGANVLTF.

This chain uses TRBV7-3 with TRBJ2-3; tentatively, D is TRBD1 (6 bases). The CDR3 totals 17 residues. CDR1 is SGHTA, CDR2 FQGTGA, per germline. V was pared by 0 bases and J by 2 bases, with 15 bases between. The CDR3 nucleotides read TGTGCCAGCAGCTTAACACCGAGACAGGATGACACAGATACGCAGTATTTT. It translates to CASSLTPRQDDTDTQYF.

Notes on this clonotype: A read error may produce the germline difference seen at one junction end. This chain links TRBV5-3 with TRBJ2-1, with 7 bases that match TRBD2. TRBV5-3 qualifies as an ORF whose function is uncertain. This CDR3 is built from 17 residues. The CDR3 loop is CASSFVGGRPSYNEQFF. CDR3 in DNA: TGTGCCAGCAGCTTCGTAGGCGGGAGACCCTCCTACAATGAGCAGTTCTTC.

Comment on this clonotype: At one end the junction does not follow the germline gene, possibly because of a read error. The genes are TRBV6-1 and TRBJ2-7; 8 bases align to TRBD2. Germline V lookup: CDR1 MNHNS, CDR2 SASEGT. The CDR3 has 15 amino acids. The CDR3 nucleotides are TGTGCCAGCAGTGAACCGGGACTAGGTTCCTCCGAGCAGTACTTC. Its translation is CASSEPGLGSSEQYF.

This chain links TRBV11-3 with TRBJ1-2; possibly TRBD1 for D (5 bases). Germline CDR1 reads SGHNT; CDR2 reads YENEEA. Deletions cut 3 bases from V and 7 bases from J, with 9 bases between. The CDR3 extends over 12 amino acids. The CDR3 nucleotides are TGTGCCAGCAGCTTCAGACAGAGTGGCTACACCTTC. Translated: CASSFRQSGYTF.

The V gene is TRBV7-3, the J gene TRBJ2-1; D is unclear. V was shortened by 5 bases and J by 2 bases, with 10 bases between the two germline ends. The CDR3 has 14 residues. Germline V lookup: CDR1 SGHTA, CDR2 FQGTGA. The CDR3 DNA follows: TGTGCCAGCAGCCCCATAGAGACCTACAATGAGCAGTTCTTC. Translated: CASSPIETYNEQFF.

This clonotype was picked up a small number of times. The rearrangement joins TRBV7-9 to TRBJ2-5; possible D gene TRBD1, 6 bases. V lost 4 bases to trimming and J lost 5 bases, with 23 bases between them. CDR1 SEHNR and CDR2 FQNEAQ come from the germline V gene (reference sequence). The CDR3 has 17 residues. CDR3 protein: CASSSPQGPGRQETQYF. The CDR3 nucleotides are TGTGCCAGCAGCTCCCCCCAGGGGCCGGGACGGCAGGAGACCCAGTACTTC.

The chain's CDR3 is CASIDRTGGHQPQHF. The CDR3 coding sequence is TGTGCCAGTATTGATCGAACAGGGGGACATCAGCCCCAGCATTTT. V and J are TRBV19 and TRBJ1-5, with 8 bases matching TRBD1. Germline lookup yields CDR1 LNHDA and CDR2 SQIVND (reference sequence). This CDR3 has 15 amino acids. V lost 7 bases, J lost 5 bases, and 10 bases stayed unmatched.

This rearrangement joins TRBV30 to TRBJ1-5; TRBD1 agrees at 7 bases. Looked up from germline, CDR1 is GTSNPN and CDR2 is SVGIG (reference sequence). V dropped 2 bases and J dropped 0; count of bases not matched to a gene: 7. The length of the CDR3 is 16 residues. The CDR3 DNA sequence: TGTGCCTGGAGTCTTCGAACAGGGGCTAGCAATCAGCCCCAGCATTTT. Its protein product is CAWSLRTGASNQPQHF.

In this sample, this clonotype turned up a few times. CDR3 nucleotide sequence: TGTGCCAGCTCACCATTGTCGAGAGACTATGGCTACACCTTC. Its translation: CASSPLSRDYGYTF. The chain combines TRBV18 with TRBJ1-2; D not resolved. Per germline, CDR1 KGHSH and CDR2 LQKENI. The CDR3 runs to 14 residues. Between the trimmed V and J ends, which lost 2 bases and 3 bases, there was a span of 10 bases.

This clonotype was seen only a few times. The chain links TRBV4-1 to TRBJ1-5, with 7 positions matching TRBD1. The CDR3 contains 16 residues. Germline assignment: CDR1 MGHRA and CDR2 YSYEKL. The V and J ends lost 1 base and 5 bases, in that order; junction bases with no gene match: 8. DNA of the CDR3: TGCGCCAGCAGCCAAGCTCCGGGACAGTATGATCAGCCCCAGCATTTT. Its translation: CASSQAPGQYDQPQHF.

This clonotype was seen ten or more times. The chain joins TRBV7-9 to TRBJ2-1, with TRBD2 matching 14 bases. The CDR3 has 17 residues. Trimming at V came to 4 bases and at J to 4 bases, leaving 6 bases not matched to a gene. Germline CDR1 reads SEHNR; CDR2 reads FQNEAQ (reference sequence). CDR3 coding DNA: TGTGCCAGCAGCTACAAGACTAGCGGGAGGGGGTACAATGAGCAGTTCTTC. Protein product: CASSYKTSGRGYNEQFF.

Only a few counts were recorded for this clonotype. This sequence joins TRBV11-2 and TRBJ2-2; D is perhaps TRBD1 or TRBD2 (5 bases each). Germline V lookup: CDR1 SGHAT, CDR2 FQNNGV. V lost 3 bases and J lost 5, with 10 bases in between. CDR3 length equals 14 residues. The CDR3 spells CASSLGRLTGELFF. CDR3 sequence (DNA): TGTGCCAGCAGCTTGGGACGGTTAACCGGGGAGCTGTTTTTT.

This clonotype was observed at least ten times. The gene calls are TRBV7-2 and TRBJ2-1; 10 nucleotides agree with TRBD1. The germline V gene has CDR1 SGHTA and CDR2 FQGNSA. V lost 6 bases and J lost 4; bases outside the gene matches: 9. The CDR3 has 16 residues. CDR3 bases: TGTGCCAGCAGGCGGACAGGGGGATTTGGTTACAATGAGCAGTTCTTC. Amino acid sequence: CASRRTGGFGYNEQFF. Supplemented by reference TRBV7-2 and TRBJ2-1, the full variable domain reads GAGVSQSPSNKVTEKGKDVELRCDPISGHTALYWYRQSLGQGLEFLIYFQGNSAPDKSGLPSDRFSAERTGGSVSTLTIQRTQQEDSAVYLCASRRTGGFGYNEQFFGPGTRLTVL.

The sample holds a few counts of this clonotype. The chain carries TRBV7-2 and TRBJ1-1; a possible D gene is TRBD1 (6 bases). The ends were cut back, 5 bases at V and 3 bases at J, with 16 bases in the middle. This CDR3 contains 15 residues. Per the germline V gene, CDR1 is SGHTA and CDR2 is FQGNSA. The CDR3: CASSPSGGRHTEAFF. In nucleotides, the CDR3 is TGTGCCAGCAGCCCGAGCGGGGGCAGGCACACTGAAGCTTTCTTT.

This clonotype appeared a few times. The chain links TRBV12-3 or TRBV12-4 to TRBJ2-7; 8 nucleotides agree with TRBD2. V shed 3 bases and J 0 bases; nucleotides not matched to a gene: 4. The CDR3 contains 15 residues. CDR3 sequence: CASSFGAGGSYEQYV. CDR3 DNA: TGTGCCAGCAGTTTCGGGGCGGGAGGCTCCTACGAGCAGTACGTC.

This clonotype appeared many times. The chain carries TRBV7-8 and TRBJ2-2; the match to TRBD1 covers 8 bases. Looked up from germline, CDR1 is SGHVS and CDR2 is FQNEAQ. The CDR3 has 14 residues. V shed 3 bases and J 10 bases; nucleotides not matched to a gene: 7. This CDR3 reads CASSFGQGGVELFF. CDR3 nucleotides: TGTGCCAGCAGCTTCGGACAGGGAGGAGTGGAGCTGTTTTTT.

This clonotype was detected a few times. V and J are TRBV20-1 and TRBJ2-5; the D gene is possibly TRBD2 (6 bases). This CDR3 region has 17 residues. The V end lost 3 bases, the J end lost 1 base, and 21 bases lay between the germline ends. Germline assignment: CDR1 DFQATT and CDR2 SNEGSKA (reference sequence). The CDR3 region has the DNA TGCAGTGCTAGTAATCCGGGAGATGTGGCGCCCCAAGAGACCCAGTACTTC. Amino acid sequence: CSASNPGDVAPQETQYF.

This clonotype showed up many times. The rearrangement links TRBV11-2 to TRBJ1-1; TRBD1 matches at 7 bases. The CDR3 runs 15 residues. Trimming at V came to 1 base and at J to 1 base, leaving 3 bases not matched to a gene. Germline lookup yields CDR1 SGHAT and CDR2 FQNNGV. CDR3 sequence reads: CASSLARQGNTEAFF. For the CDR3, the DNA is TGTGCCAGCAGCTTAGCCCGACAGGGGAACACTGAAGCTTTCTTT.

This clonotype was seen ten or more times. The CDR3 nucleotides are TGTGCCAGCAGCTTCAAGCCATTCGGGACCCAGTACTTC. Its protein is CASSFKPFGTQYF. The chain recombines TRBV7-8 with TRBJ2-5; no clear D gene. Germline V CDR1 and CDR2: SGHVS, FQNEAQ. The CDR3 length is 13 residues. Trimming took off 3 bases at V and 7 bases at J, with 12 bases between the two ends.

The CDR3 DNA sequence: TGCGCCAGCAGTCCTGACAGGGAGGACACTGAAGCTTTCTTT. Protein sequence: CASSPDREDTEAFF. V is TRBV5-1 and J is TRBJ1-1; 7 nucleotides align to TRBD1. The CDR3 contains 14 residues. Germline assignment: CDR1 SGHRS and CDR2 YFSETQ. J was trimmed by 3 bases and V by 5 bases; bases with no gene match: 7.

V gene TRBV20-1 combines with J gene TRBJ2-3; 9 bases align to TRBD2. The CDR3 runs to 13 residues. Losses at the gene ends were 7 bases for V and 3 bases for J; bases not matched to a gene: 5. Looked up from germline, CDR1 is DFQATT and CDR2 is SNEGSKA (reference sequence). CDR3 DNA: TGCAGTGTGATTCTAGCGGGAACAGATACGCAGTATTTT. It translates to CSVILAGTDTQYF.

This clonotype was seen more than once but under ten times. The chain couples TRBV7-6 to TRBJ2-1, with 7 bases matching TRBD2. This CDR3 has 16 amino acids. Germline trimming cut 0 bases from V and 7 bases from J; bases unmatched to any gene: 9. Germline-derived CDR1 and CDR2 are SGHVS and FNYEAQ. The CDR3 coding sequence is TGTGCCAGCAGCTTAGCGCTTGCGGGAGAGGAAAATGAGCAGTTCTTC. Amino acids: CASSLALAGEENEQFF.

The chain recombines TRBV6-2 or TRBV6-3 with TRBJ2-1; D gene uncertain. Germline-derived CDR1 and CDR2 are MNHEY and SVGEGT. Trimming removed 2 bases from V and 2 bases from J, with 10 bases in between. CDR3 length equals 15 residues. The CDR3 loop reads CASSYEGRTYNEQFF. CDR3 DNA sequence: TGTGCCAGCAGTTACGAAGGCCGCACCTACAATGAGCAGTTCTTC.

The chain has TRBV2 and TRBJ2-2; 8 nucleotides agree with TRBD1. Germline loops: CDR1 SNHLY, CDR2 FYNNEI. The length of the CDR3 is 15 residues. Losses at the gene ends were 9 bases for V and 3 bases for J; bases not matched to a gene: 9. The CDR3 region has the DNA TGTGCCAGTAAGAGACAGGGGTTGTACACCGGGGAGCTGTTTTTT. This encodes CASKRQGLYTGELFF.

This clonotype was recorded a few times. V usage is TRBV28 and J usage is TRBJ1-5, with D maybe TRBD1 (5 bases). Germline CDR1 MDHEN, CDR2 SYDVKM. This CDR3 spans 19 amino acids. With 5 bases removed from V and 0 bases from J, the gap between germline ends came to 23 bases. Here the CDR3 DNA reads TGTGCCAGCAGTCCCGGGGGGAGTGTGGGGGTTTATAGCAATCAGCCCCAGCATTTT. It encodes CASSPGGSVGVYSNQPQHF. The whole variable domain, remainder taken from reference TRBV28 and TRBJ1-5, is DVKVTQSSRYLVKRTGEKVFLECVQDMDHENMFWYRQDPGLGLRLIYFSYDVKMKEKGDIPEGYSVSREKKERFSLILESASTNQTSMYLCASSPGGSVGVYSNQPQHFGDGTRLSIL.

The V and J genes are TRBV9 and TRBJ2-7; D is uncertain. This CDR3 comprises 13 residues. V was cut by 0 bases and J by 2 bases, with 6 bases left in between. Germline values: CDR1 SGDLS, CDR2 YYNGEE. CDR3 DNA sequence: TGTGCCAGCAGCGTAGCAAAAACCTACGAGCAGTACTTC. It is translated as CASSVAKTYEQYF.